This T cell receptor (beta chain) was recorded in a study of blood T cell repertoires in COVID-19. Across the study: Recovered participants had two consecutive negative NP/OP PCR tests, healthcare professional clearance, or symptom resolution. The analysed material was cDNA or gDNA that came from T cells, B-cell-depleted T cells, or PBMCs.

Clinical history reported by participants formed the basis on which cohorts were assigned. Methods used by the authors: Quantification of nucleated cells was approximated via reference gene primer amplification. Profiling relied on immunoSEQ multiplex PCR, and the TCRdb table lists in-frame clones only, not all of them. Clone size and V and J calls were adopted from that table, with D and trimming inferred from the DNA. Among over 200,000 clones listed, around 85% were seen once. The CDR3 is 12 amino acids. The V gene's germline CDR1 is LNHDA and CDR2 SQIVND (reference sequence). V shed 5 bases and J shed 17 bases, with 16 bases lying between them.

The chain links TRBV19 to TRBJ1-6; no firm D call. The sample was PBMCs or T cells enriched from blood (not recorded which). The TCR was taken from a woman between 45 and 60 years old in a cohort exposed to, infected with or recovered from COVID-19 (not recorded which). This CDR3 reads CASSVRDGSFHF. The CDR3 nucleotides are TGTGCCAGTAGTGTACGAGACGGGTCATTCCACTTT. Complete variable domain (other parts from reference TRBV19 and TRBJ1-6): DGGITQSPKYLFRKEGQNVTLSCEQNLNHDAMYWYRQDPGQGLRLIYYSQIVNDFQKGDIAEGYSVSREKKESFPLTVTSAQKNPTAFYLCASSVRDGSFHFGNGTRLTVT.